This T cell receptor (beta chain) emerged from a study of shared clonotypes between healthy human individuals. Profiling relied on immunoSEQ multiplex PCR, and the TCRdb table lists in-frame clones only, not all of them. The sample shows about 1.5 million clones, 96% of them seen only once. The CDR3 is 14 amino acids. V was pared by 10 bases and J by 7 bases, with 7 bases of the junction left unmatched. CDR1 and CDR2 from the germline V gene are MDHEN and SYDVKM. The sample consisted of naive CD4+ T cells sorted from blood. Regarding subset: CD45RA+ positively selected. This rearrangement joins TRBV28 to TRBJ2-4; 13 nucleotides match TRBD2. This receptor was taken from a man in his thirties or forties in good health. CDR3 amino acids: CATRLAGGGNIQYF. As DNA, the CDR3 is TGTGCCACCCGACTAGCGGGAGGTGGGAACATTCAGTACTTC.